A selection of T cell receptor beta chains follows, all from one sample in a study of monozygotic twins with inflammatory bowel disease. TCRdb reanalyzed the 5' RACE reads and collapses them to one entry per CDR3 protein, without DNA. The sample is made up of about 450,000 distinct CDR3 sequences, and the top ten hold 2% to 3% of it. Input material: blood. These receptors were taken from a human donor with ulcerative colitis or Crohn's disease, or a healthy co-twin of an affected twin (not recorded which). The CDR3 runs from the conserved cysteine through the conserved F or W. Each record gives: J gene, V gene, CDR3 protein.

>TRBJ2-7|TRBV20-1
CSAPKVGGSSYEQYF
>TRBJ1-4|TRBV10-3
CAISDGGRNEKLFF
>TRBJ1-4|TRBV7-9
CASSLAAWGVLNEKLFF
>TRBJ2-7|TRBV15
CATSRDQGNYEQYF
>TRBJ2-3|TRBV10-3
CAISERKVSDTQYF
>TRBJ2-7|TRBV7-2
CASSLSPTGGSEQYF
>TRBJ1-5|TRBV20-1
CSGRDNNQPQHF
>TRBJ2-3|TRBV6-6
CASSYSGVTTDTQYF
>TRBJ2-3|TRBV11-2
CASSPTSERGDSTDTQYF
>TRBJ1-1|TRBV27
CASTLESGDSNGTEAFF
>TRBJ1-2|TRBV14
CASSQDRGTRRGYTF
>TRBJ2-2|TRBV7-3
CASSPSRDSGELFF
>TRBJ2-3|TRBV6-1
CASKKPGSTDTQYF
>TRBJ2-1|TRBV11-1
CASSLAQGLAGSYNEQFF
>TRBJ2-1|TRBV27
CASSGVLTSGRVYNEQFF
>TRBJ2-1|TRBV5-6
CASLARGANNEQFF
>TRBJ2-5|TRBV20-1
CSAPRRGYETQYF
>TRBJ2-7|TRBV18
CASSPFDRSSYEQYF
>TRBJ2-5|TRBV5-1
CASSLDPGQGETQYF
>TRBJ2-3|TRBV7-7
CASSGGFTDTQYF
>TRBJ2-5|TRBV27
CASSFSGTLYQETQYF
>TRBJ2-4|TRBV7-8
CASSLSGQGKNIQYF
>TRBJ2-5|TRBV12-3/TRBV12-4
CASSPGTDDFQETQYF
>TRBJ2-7|TRBV12-3/TRBV12-4
CASSSGQGAVSYEQYF
>TRBJ2-5|TRBV7-9
CASSFRSVQETQYF
>TRBJ2-4|TRBV5-1
CASSVSVENIQYF
>TRBJ1-6|TRBV9
CASSAPGVNSPLHF
>TRBJ2-3|TRBV6-7
CASRQGAQGDTQYF
>TRBJ2-5|TRBV6-2/TRBV6-3
CASRHRPGTSGVQETQYF
>TRBJ2-3|TRBV6-5
CASSYMRTGTSSTDTQYF
>TRBJ1-6|TRBV7-2
CASRDRDYNSPLHF
>TRBJ2-5|TRBV7-2
CASSLGAVETQYF
>TRBJ1-1|TRBV7-2
CASSATGEAFF
>TRBJ2-2|TRBV7-2
CASSWRAGGTGELFF
>TRBJ2-1|TRBV4-2
CASSQDRDSGVTYNEQFF
>TRBJ2-1|TRBV20-1
CSAQGSGGVSGSYDEQFF
>TRBJ2-5|TRBV7-2
CASSLGGASQETQYF
>TRBJ1-5|TRBV28
CASRVQGGQPQHF
>TRBJ1-5|TRBV7-9
CASSSAQEFLSNQPQHF
>TRBJ2-7|TRBV20-1
CSATDSGYEQYF
>TRBJ2-5|TRBV5-1
CASIPRTGENPGETQYF
>TRBJ2-2|TRBV5-1
CASSPTHRNPDTGELFF
>TRBJ1-6|TRBV27
CASSFFGPRSPLHF
>TRBJ2-2|TRBV19
CASTLWREGRNGELFF
>TRBJ1-6|TRBV2
CASSPRDRVIHF
>TRBJ1-4|TRBV5-6
CASSSGGVDEKLFF
>TRBJ1-1|TRBV5-1
CASSQVQGPEAFF
>TRBJ2-2|TRBV5-5
CASSLGGQRSWELFF
>TRBJ2-7|TRBV6-1
CASSVDDGPYEQYF
>TRBJ2-1|TRBV5-1
CASSLAGWDSYNEQLF
>TRBJ2-7|TRBV6-5
CASSSQVRRRRVYEQYF
>TRBJ2-3|TRBV4-2
CASSQDPSGGDTDTQYF
>TRBJ2-3|TRBV20-1
CSATRVGDTQYF
>TRBJ1-4|TRBV9
CASSVGGRGEEKLFF
>TRBJ2-7|TRBV20-1
CSARGGKNEQCF